These 29 T cell receptor beta chains were all obtained from the same sample, sequenced in a study of cytomegalovirus exposure and HLA in healthy donors. 13 Jbeta primers and 60 Vbeta primers were used for the PCR. The method was immunoSEQ multiplex PCR; TCRdb's version includes in-frame clones alone and lacks a portion of them. Here the sample spans approximately 140,000 clones, roughly 79% being singletons. The sequencing input was PBMCs. The receptor set was obtained from a woman under 30 in good health and CMV-seronegative.

In nucleotides, the CDR3 is TGTGCCAGCAGCGTAGAGACAGGGCAAAACACTGAAGCTTTCTTT. Translation gives CASSVETGQNTEAFF. This chain joins TRBV9 and TRBJ1-1, with 7 bases fitting TRBD1. V was pared by 0 bases and J by 2 bases, with 4 bases of the junction left unmatched. This CDR3 spans 15 amino acids. Germline assignment: CDR1 SGDLS and CDR2 YYNGEE.

A few counts support this clone. This sequence joins TRBV9 and TRBJ1-4, with 7 bases that match TRBD1. The CDR3 sequence is 15 residues long. Germline V lookup: CDR1 SGDLS, CDR2 YYNGEE. V lost 2 bases to trimming and J lost 7 bases; unmatched junction nucleotides: 8. CDR3 coding DNA: TGTGCCAGCAGCGTGGGGACAGCGGGGGGTGAAAAACTGTTTTTT. The encoded protein is CASSVGTAGGEKLFF.

The rearrangement uses TRBV29-1 and TRBJ1-2; 10 nucleotides line up with TRBD1. The CDR3 loop spans 13 amino acids. The V gene end was trimmed by 6 bases and the J gene end by 8 bases; junction bases not matched to a gene: 9. The germline CDR1 and CDR2 sequences are SQVTM and ANQGSEA. The CDR3 region has the DNA TGCAGCGTCCGGACAGGGGGGAAAGACGGCTACACCTTC. It specifies CSVRTGGKDGYTF.

This sequence joins TRBV5-4 and TRBJ2-3, with D perhaps matching TRBD2 (5 bases). The CDR3 totals 13 residues. In germline, CDR1 is SGHNT, CDR2 YYREEE (reference sequence). V was shortened by 0 bases and J by 3 bases, with 5 bases between the two germline ends. CDR3 protein: CASSLERTDTQYF. The CDR3 DNA reads as TGTGCCAGCAGCTTGGAGCGGACAGATACGCAGTATTTT.

The chain recombines TRBV6-1 with TRBJ2-7; maybe TRBD1 (7 bases). The germline V gene has CDR1 MNHNS and CDR2 SASEGT. With 11 bases removed from V and 2 bases from J, the gap between germline ends came to 22 bases. This CDR3 has 15 amino acids. The CDR3 loop is CASTIGQGGTYEQYF. The CDR3 nucleotides read TGTGCCTCCACGATTGGGCAGGGGGGAACCTACGAGCAGTACTTC.

This clone was observed a single time. V gene TRBV12-5 combines with J gene TRBJ2-5, with 7 bases fitting TRBD2. Germline V gives CDR1 LGHNT, CDR2 FRNRAP. J lost 5 bases, V lost 3 bases, and 15 bases had no gene match. The CDR3 runs to 17 residues. The CDR3 sequence is CASGFRVAGHPRETQYF. CDR3 DNA: TGTGCTAGTGGTTTTCGAGTAGCGGGCCACCCACGGGAGACCCAGTACTTC.

The genes are TRBV6-5 and TRBJ2-3; 8 nucleotides align to TRBD2. The V segment lost 7 bases and the J segment 4 bases; nucleotides outside the gene matches: 10. Germline V lookup: CDR1 MNHEY, CDR2 SVGAGI. The CDR3 is 15 amino acids. Here the CDR3 DNA reads TGTGCCAGCACCGACGCGGGGGGCGGGGCAGATACGCAGTATTTT. Translating gives CASTDAGGGADTQYF.

The V call is TRBV7-9, the J call TRBJ1-1, with D perhaps TRBD1 (5 bases). The CDR3 contains 12 residues. The germline V gene has CDR1 SEHNR and CDR2 FQNEAQ (reference sequence). Deletions cut 3 bases from V and 7 bases from J, with 9 bases between. CDR3 nucleotides: TGTGCCAGCAGCTTTCCCGACAGTGAAGCTTTCTTT. Its protein is CASSFPDSEAFF. The full variable domain, its missing parts supplied by reference TRBV7-9 and TRBJ1-1, is DTGVSQNPRHKITKRGQNVTFRCDPISEHNRLYWYRQTLGQGPEFLTYFQNEAQLEKSRLLSDRFSAERPKGSFSTLEIQRTEQGDSAMYLCASSFPDSEAFFGQGTRLTVV.

This clone was picked up a small number of times. The V call is TRBV5-1, the J call TRBJ1-1; D remains ambiguous. Germline values: CDR1 SGHRS, CDR2 YFSETQ. The CDR3 loop spans 14 amino acids. V lost 2 bases, J lost 0 bases, and 8 bases lay in between. The chain's CDR3 is CASSFWAMNTEAFF. CDR3 coding DNA: TGCGCCAGCAGCTTCTGGGCCATGAACACTGAAGCTTTCTTT.

The V and J genes are TRBV10-3 and TRBJ2-1; no clear D gene. The germline V gene has CDR1 ENHRY and CDR2 SYGVKD. The CDR3 loop spans 13 amino acids. V lost 0 bases and J 7 bases, leaving 7 bases between the germline ends. CDR3 nucleotide sequence: TGTGCCATCAGTGAGTCTTCACGGAATGAGCAGTTCTTC. Translation: CAISESSRNEQFF.

This chain joins TRBV6-6 and TRBJ1-3, with D uncertain. The CDR3 totals 15 residues. V was clipped by 6 bases and J by 2 bases, with 14 bases between them. Per germline, CDR1 MNHNY and CDR2 SVGAGI (reference sequence). CDR3 nucleotides: TGTGCCAGCAGCTATGGAGGAGGGACTGGAAACACCATATATTTT. Translating it yields CASSYGGGTGNTIYF.

V is TRBV29-1 and J is TRBJ2-1, with TRBD2 as a possible D gene (5 bases). The V gene lost 7 bases and the J gene lost 0 bases, with 10 bases spanning the gap. The CDR3 has 13 amino acids. Per the germline V gene, CDR1 is SQVTM and CDR2 is ANQGSEA. In nucleotides, the CDR3 is TGCAGCGCAGCGGCGTTCTCCTACAATGAGCAGTTCTTC. It yields the protein CSAAAFSYNEQFF.

This sequence joins TRBV10-2 and TRBJ2-7; 9 nucleotides align to TRBD2. Germline lookup yields CDR1 WSHSY and CDR2 SAAADI. J gave up 2 bases and V 2 bases, and 1 base lay outside the gene matches. The CDR3 covers 14 residues. The CDR3 sequence is CASSESGRTYEQYF. CDR3 coding DNA: TGCGCCAGCAGTGAGAGCGGGAGGACCTACGAGCAGTACTTC.

V is TRBV9 and J is TRBJ2-7; 10 bases map to TRBD1. Germline V lookup: CDR1 SGDLS, CDR2 YYNGEE. V was pared by 3 bases and J by 2 bases, with 2 bases of the junction left unmatched. CDR3 size: 14 residues. CDR3 loop: CASSAGQGTYEQYF. DNA of the CDR3: TGTGCCAGCAGCGCGGGACAGGGGACCTACGAGCAGTACTTC.

V usage is TRBV10-2 and J usage is TRBJ2-2; 7 bases fit TRBD1. The junction had 5 bases not matched to a gene; V was cut back by 6 bases and J by 1 base. CDR1 and CDR2 (germline): WSHSY, SAAADI. The CDR3 consists of 15 residues. This chain's CDR3 is CASRDDRVNTGELFF. In DNA form, the CDR3 reads TGCGCCAGCAGGGACGACAGGGTGAACACCGGGGAGCTGTTTTTT.

A few counts support this clone. This sequence joins TRBV6-5 and TRBJ1-1; possible D gene TRBD1, 6 bases. Trimming removed 8 bases from V and 5 bases from J, with 15 bases in between. There are 13 residues in the CDR3. Germline CDR1 MNHEY, CDR2 SVGAGI. CDR3 protein: CASRGGVVTEAFF. Here the CDR3 DNA reads TGTGCCAGCCGGGGGGGCGTTGTTACTGAAGCTTTCTTT.

J is TRBJ1-1 and V is TRBV4-2; 7 positions match TRBD1. The V gene's germline CDR1 is LGHNA and CDR2 YNFKEQ. The CDR3 is made up of 15 amino acids. V was pared by 0 bases and J by 3 bases, with 4 bases of the junction left unmatched. The CDR3 DNA reads as TGTGCCAGCAGCCAAGATGGGACAGCTTACACTGAAGCTTTCTTT. Translation: CASSQDGTAYTEAFF.

The chain recombines TRBV7-7 with TRBJ2-5; TRBD2 aligns across 7 bases. Per the germline V gene, CDR1 is SSHAT and CDR2 is FNYEAQ (reference sequence). This CDR3 is built from 16 residues. With V trimmed by 0 bases and J by 9 bases, 13 bases remained unmatched. In DNA, the CDR3 is TGTGCCAGCAGCTTAGCAGTAGCGGGCGGCGAACAAGCCCAGTACTTC. Translating gives CASSLAVAGGEQAQYF. The full variable domain, completed using reference TRBV7-7 and TRBJ2-5, is GAGVSQSPRYKVTKRGQDVTLRCDPISSHATLYWYQQALGQGPEFLTYFNYEAQPDKSGLPSDRFSAERPEGSISTLTIQRTEQRDSAMYRCASSLAVAGGEQAQYFGPGTRLLVL.

The V and J genes are TRBV5-1 and TRBJ2-7; the match to TRBD1 covers 7 bases. The trim removed 6 bases at V and 5 bases at J, leaving 11 bases unmatched. This CDR3 contains 14 residues. Germline V lookup: CDR1 SGHRS, CDR2 YFSETQ. Here the CDR3 DNA reads TGCGCCAGCACCGCAGGGGGAGAGGGAGACGAGCAGTACTTC. Translating it yields CASTAGGEGDEQYF.

This sequence joins TRBV11-3 and TRBJ2-2; D is uncertain. The V gene's germline CDR1 is SGHNT and CDR2 YENEEA. V was cut by 5 bases and J by 0 bases, with 4 bases left in between. CDR3 size: 13 residues. Written as DNA, the CDR3 is TGTGCCAGCAGCCATGCGAACACCGGGGAGCTGTTTTTT. It specifies CASSHANTGELFF.

The rearrangement uses TRBV5-5 and TRBJ2-7; a possible D gene is TRBD2 (5 bases). Germline V gene lookup returns CDR1 SGHKS and CDR2 YYEKEE (reference sequence). With 1 base removed from V and 3 bases from J, the gap between germline ends came to 11 bases. This CDR3 region has 14 residues. CDR3 in amino acids: CASSLLAVGYEQYF. The CDR3 DNA reads TGTGCCAGCAGCTTGCTAGCCGTGGGCTACGAGCAGTACTTC.

This clone showed up just once. Other DNA variants within this sample encode the same CDR3. J is TRBJ1-1 and V is TRBV15; D remains ambiguous. The V and J ends lost 0 bases and 2 bases respectively, with 4 bases between them. This CDR3 comprises 13 residues. CDR1 and CDR2 (germline): LNHNV, YYDKDF (reference sequence). The CDR3 region has the DNA TGTGCCACCAGCAGAGACAGAAACACTGAAGCTTTCTTT. This codes for CATSRDRNTEAFF.

This chain uses TRBV6-6 with TRBJ1-1; possibly TRBD1 for D (5 bases). CDR1 is MNHNY and CDR2 is SVGAGI in the germline V gene (reference sequence). The CDR3 spans 13 residues. V lost 6 bases and J 4 bases, leaving 12 bases between the germline ends. The CDR3 DNA reads as TGTGCCAGCAGAGCCCAGGGTTTCACTGAAGCTTTCTTT. Translating gives CASRAQGFTEAFF.

This clone was found a few times. The genes are TRBV19 and TRBJ2-2; possible D gene TRBD2, 7 bases. This CDR3 comprises 16 residues. The germline V gene has CDR1 LNHDA and CDR2 SQIVND (reference sequence). Trimming removed 5 bases at V and 5 bases at J, with 18 bases between. The CDR3 loop is CASSLSRGGGTGELFF. The DNA for the CDR3 is TGTGCCAGTAGTCTATCTAGGGGAGGGGGAACCGGGGAGCTGTTTTTT. Using reference TRBV19 and TRBJ2-2 for the parts outside the CDR3, the full variable domain is DGGITQSPKYLFRKEGQNVTLSCEQNLNHDAMYWYRQDPGQGLRLIYYSQIVNDFQKGDIAEGYSVSREKKESFPLTVTSAQKNPTAFYLCASSLSRGGGTGELFFGEGSRLTVL.

The V gene is TRBV6-1, the J gene TRBJ2-7, with 11 bases lining up with TRBD1. This CDR3 region has 15 residues. V dropped 1 base and J dropped 3; count of bases not matched to a gene: 2. Germline loops: CDR1 MNHNS, CDR2 SASEGT. CDR3 coding DNA: TGTGCCAGCAGTGAAGTGGGACAGGGGGTCTACGAGCAGTACTTC. This translates into CASSEVGQGVYEQYF.

The rearrangement joins TRBV5-1 to TRBJ2-1; D is uncertain. CDR1 and CDR2 (germline): SGHRS, YFSETQ. The CDR3 is 14 amino acids. Trimming pared 1 base from V and 4 bases from J, leaving 9 bases between. CDR3 sequence reads: CASSLSSSYNEQFF. The DNA for the CDR3 is TGCGCCAGCAGCTTGTCTAGTTCGTACAATGAGCAGTTCTTC.

This chain links TRBV7-8 with TRBJ1-1, with 7 bases lining up with TRBD1. Looked up from germline, CDR1 is SGHVS and CDR2 is FQNEAQ. This CDR3 region has 16 residues. Trimming cost V 3 bases and J 1 base; bases outside gene matches: 8. CDR3 amino acids: CASSFFQDRRNTEAFF. CDR3 bases: TGTGCCAGCAGCTTTTTCCAGGACAGGAGGAACACTGAAGCTTTCTTT. The full variable domain, with the rest looked up from reference TRBV7-8 and TRBJ1-1, is GAGVSQSPRYKVAKRGQDVALRCDPISGHVSLFWYQQALGQGPEFLTYFQNEAQLDKSGLPSDRFFAERPEGSVSTLKIQRTQQEDSAVYLCASSFFQDRRNTEAFFGQGTRLTVV.

This clone has more than one count but fewer than ten. The V gene is TRBV29-1, the J gene TRBJ1-2; 7 bases are a match to TRBD1. CDR1 is SQVTM and CDR2 is ANQGSEA in the germline V gene. Trimming at V came to 5 bases and at J to 1 base, leaving 7 bases not matched to a gene. The CDR3 has 14 residues. As DNA, the CDR3 is TGCAGCGTTCCCGGGACAGCGGTTAACTATGGCTACACCTTC. Translation: CSVPGTAVNYGYTF.

The gene calls are TRBV6-5 and TRBJ1-3; D may be TRBD1 (6 bases). The germline V and J ends were trimmed by 8 bases and 8 bases, with 10 bases remaining between them. Germline values: CDR1 MNHEY, CDR2 SVGAGI. The CDR3 extends over 11 amino acids. CDR3: CASYRVDTIYF. CDR3 nucleotides: TGTGCCAGCTACAGGGTCGACACCATATATTTT.